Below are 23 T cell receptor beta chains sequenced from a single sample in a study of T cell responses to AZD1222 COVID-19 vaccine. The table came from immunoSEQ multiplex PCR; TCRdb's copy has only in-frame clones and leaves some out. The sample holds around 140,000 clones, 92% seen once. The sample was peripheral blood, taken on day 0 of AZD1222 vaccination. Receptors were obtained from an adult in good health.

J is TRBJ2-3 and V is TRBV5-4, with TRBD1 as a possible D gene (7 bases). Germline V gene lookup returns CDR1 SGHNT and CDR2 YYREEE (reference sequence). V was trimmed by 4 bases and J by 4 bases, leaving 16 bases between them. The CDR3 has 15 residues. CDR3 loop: CASSPGGGAADTQYF. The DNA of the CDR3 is TGTGCCAGCAGCCCAGGGGGAGGAGCGGCAGATACGCAGTATTTT.

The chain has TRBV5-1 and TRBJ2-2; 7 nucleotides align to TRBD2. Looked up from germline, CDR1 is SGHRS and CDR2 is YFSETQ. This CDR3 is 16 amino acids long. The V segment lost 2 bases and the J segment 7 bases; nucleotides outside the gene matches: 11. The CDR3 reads CASSFSVLASGGELFF. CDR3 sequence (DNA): TGCGCCAGCAGCTTCAGCGTACTAGCGAGCGGCGGGGAGCTGTTTTTT.

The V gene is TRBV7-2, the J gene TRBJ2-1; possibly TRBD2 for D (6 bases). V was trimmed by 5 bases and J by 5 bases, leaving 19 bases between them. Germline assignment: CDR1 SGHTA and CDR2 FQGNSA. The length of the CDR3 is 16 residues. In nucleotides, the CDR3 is TGTGCCAGCAGCCGTGGCGGCGGGAACATTGACAATGAGCAGTTCTTC. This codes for CASSRGGGNIDNEQFF. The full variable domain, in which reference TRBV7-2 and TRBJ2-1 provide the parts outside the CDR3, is GAGVSQSPSNKVTEKGKDVELRCDPISGHTALYWYRQSLGQGLEFLIYFQGNSAPDKSGLPSDRFSAERTGGSVSTLTIQRTQQEDSAVYLCASSRGGGNIDNEQFFGPGTRLTVL.

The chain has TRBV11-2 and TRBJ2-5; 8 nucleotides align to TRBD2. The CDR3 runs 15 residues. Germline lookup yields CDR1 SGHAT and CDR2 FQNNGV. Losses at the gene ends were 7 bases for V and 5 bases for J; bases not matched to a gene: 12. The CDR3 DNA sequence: TGTGCCAGCAACGCGGCCCCGGGAGGGGTGGAGACCCAGTACTTC. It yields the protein CASNAAPGGVETQYF.

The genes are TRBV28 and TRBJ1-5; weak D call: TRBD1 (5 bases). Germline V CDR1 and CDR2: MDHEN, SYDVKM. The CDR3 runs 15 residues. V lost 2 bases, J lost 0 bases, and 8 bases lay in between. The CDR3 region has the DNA TGTGCCAGCAGTTTAGGGGACTTTAGCAATCAGCCCCAGCATTTT. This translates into CASSLGDFSNQPQHF. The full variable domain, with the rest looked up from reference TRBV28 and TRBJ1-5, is DVKVTQSSRYLVKRTGEKVFLECVQDMDHENMFWYRQDPGLGLRLIYFSYDVKMKEKGDIPEGYSVSREKKERFSLILESASTNQTSMYLCASSLGDFSNQPQHFGDGTRLSIL.

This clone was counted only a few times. CDR3 sequence: CASSAAGARETQYF. The CDR3 DNA sequence: TGTGCCAGCAGTGCAGCGGGAGCTCGGGAGACCCAGTACTTC. The genes are TRBV25-1 and TRBJ2-5; 8 nucleotides line up with TRBD2. The V gene end was trimmed by 4 bases and the J gene end by 5 bases; junction bases not matched to a gene: 6. This CDR3 contains 14 residues. Germline loops: CDR1 MGHDK, CDR2 SYGVNS.

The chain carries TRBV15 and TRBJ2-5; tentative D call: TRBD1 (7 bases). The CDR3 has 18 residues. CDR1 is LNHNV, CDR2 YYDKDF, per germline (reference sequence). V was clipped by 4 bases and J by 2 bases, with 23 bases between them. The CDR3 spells CATSTGGDSIYLQETQYF. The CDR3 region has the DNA TGTGCCACCAGCACTGGAGGGGACAGTATATATCTACAAGAGACCCAGTACTTC.

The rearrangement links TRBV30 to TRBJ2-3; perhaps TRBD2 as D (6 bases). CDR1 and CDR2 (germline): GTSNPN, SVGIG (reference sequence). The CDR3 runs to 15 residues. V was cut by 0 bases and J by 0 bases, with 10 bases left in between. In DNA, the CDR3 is TGTGCCTGGAGTGTTAATAGCGGAAGCACAGATACGCAGTATTTT. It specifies CAWSVNSGSTDTQYF.

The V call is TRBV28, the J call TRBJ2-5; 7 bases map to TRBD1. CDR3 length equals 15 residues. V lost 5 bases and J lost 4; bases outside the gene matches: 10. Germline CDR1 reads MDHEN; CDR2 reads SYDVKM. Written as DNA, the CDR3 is TGTGCCAGCAGTCCGGAAGGGGGCGCGGGAGAGACCCAGTACTTC. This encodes CASSPEGGAGETQYF.

The CDR3 loop reads CAWGQAGREKLFF. CDR3 nucleotides: TGTGCCTGGGGACAGGCCGGTAGGGAAAAACTGTTTTTT. The rearrangement links TRBV30 to TRBJ1-4, with 7 bases identical to TRBD1. Germline-derived CDR1 and CDR2 are GTSNPN and SVGIG (reference sequence). Trimming removed 5 bases from V and 8 bases from J; junction bases left unmatched: 8. CDR3 length: 13 residues.

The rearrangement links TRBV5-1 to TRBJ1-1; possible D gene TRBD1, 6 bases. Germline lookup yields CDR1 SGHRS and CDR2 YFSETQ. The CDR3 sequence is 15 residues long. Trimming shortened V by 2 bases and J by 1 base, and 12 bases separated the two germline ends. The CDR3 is CASSFRGQPNTEAFF. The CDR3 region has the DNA TGCGCCAGCAGCTTCAGGGGCCAACCGAACACTGAAGCTTTCTTT.

For the CDR3, the DNA is TGCGCCAGCAGCCAAGATAGAGTGGGCAGGGGGTTTAGCAATCAGCCCCAGCATTTT. The encoded protein is CASSQDRVGRGFSNQPQHF. The chain employs TRBV4-1 and TRBJ1-5, with 7 positions matching TRBD1. Germline V gives CDR1 MGHRA, CDR2 YSYEKL. Unmatched junction bases numbered 11, after V lost 0 bases and J lost 0 bases. The CDR3 extends over 19 amino acids.

The CDR3 here is CASRRHDSYEQYF. The CDR3 DNA reads as TGTGCCAGCAGGCGACACGACTCCTACGAGCAGTACTTC. This chain joins TRBV6-5 and TRBJ2-7; D unresolved. The CDR3 extends over 13 amino acids. Germline loops: CDR1 MNHEY, CDR2 SVGAGI. Trimming pared 6 bases from V and 0 bases from J, leaving 9 bases between.

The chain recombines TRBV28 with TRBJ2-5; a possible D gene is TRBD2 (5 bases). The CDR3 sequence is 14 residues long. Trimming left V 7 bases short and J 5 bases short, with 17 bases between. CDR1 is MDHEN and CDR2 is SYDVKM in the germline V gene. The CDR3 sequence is CASTPRWTGETQYF. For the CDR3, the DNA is TGTGCCAGCACACCCCGCTGGACGGGGGAGACCCAGTACTTC.

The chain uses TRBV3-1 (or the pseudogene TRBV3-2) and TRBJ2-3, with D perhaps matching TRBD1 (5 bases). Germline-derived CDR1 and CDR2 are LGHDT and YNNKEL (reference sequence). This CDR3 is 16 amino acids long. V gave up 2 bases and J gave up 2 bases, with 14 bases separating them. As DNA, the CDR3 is TGTGCCAGCAGCCAATATCCAGTTGGGGCCACAGATACGCAGTATTTT. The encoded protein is CASSQYPVGATDTQYF.

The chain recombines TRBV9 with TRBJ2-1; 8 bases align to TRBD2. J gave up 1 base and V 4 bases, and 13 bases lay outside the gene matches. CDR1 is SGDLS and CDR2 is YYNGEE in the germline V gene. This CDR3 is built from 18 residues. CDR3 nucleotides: TGTGCCAGCAGCCCATTTCTTAGCGGGATATATTCCTACAATGAGCAGTTCTTC. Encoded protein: CASSPFLSGIYSYNEQFF.

The CDR3 bases are TGTGCCAGCAGTTCACGGGGTGGCTACACCTTC. This gives the protein CASSSRGGYTF. The V gene is TRBV28, the J gene TRBJ1-2; no reliable D call. The CDR3 runs to 11 residues. Trimming pared 4 bases from V and 7 bases from J, leaving 7 bases between. Germline CDR1 reads MDHEN; CDR2 reads SYDVKM.

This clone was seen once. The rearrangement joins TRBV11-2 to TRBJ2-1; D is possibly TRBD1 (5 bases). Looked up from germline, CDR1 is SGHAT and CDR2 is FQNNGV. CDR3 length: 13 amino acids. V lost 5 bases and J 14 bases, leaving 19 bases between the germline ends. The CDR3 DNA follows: TGTGCCAGCAGCGGTTCCGTCAACAGGATTGAGTTCTTC. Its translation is CASSGSVNRIEFF. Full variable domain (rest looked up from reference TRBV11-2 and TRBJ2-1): EAGVAQSPRYKIIEKRQSVAFWCNPISGHATLYWYQQILGQGPKLLIQFQNNGVVDDSQLPKDRFSAERLKGVDSTLKIQPAKLEDSAVYLCASSGSVNRIEFFGPGTRLTVL.

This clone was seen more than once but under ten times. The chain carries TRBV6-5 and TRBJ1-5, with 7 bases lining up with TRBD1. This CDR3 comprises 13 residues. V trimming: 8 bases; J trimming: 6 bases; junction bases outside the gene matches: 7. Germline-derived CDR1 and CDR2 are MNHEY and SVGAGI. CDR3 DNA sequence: TGTGCCAGCTACGACAGGGAGGGTCAGCCCCAGCATTTT. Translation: CASYDREGQPQHF.

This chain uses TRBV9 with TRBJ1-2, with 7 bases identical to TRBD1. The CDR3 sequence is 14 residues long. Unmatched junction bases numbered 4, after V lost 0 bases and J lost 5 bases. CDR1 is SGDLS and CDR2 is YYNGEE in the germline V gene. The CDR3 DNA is TGTGCCAGCAGCGTAGATCACAGGGGATATGGCTACACCTTC. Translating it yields CASSVDHRGYGYTF.

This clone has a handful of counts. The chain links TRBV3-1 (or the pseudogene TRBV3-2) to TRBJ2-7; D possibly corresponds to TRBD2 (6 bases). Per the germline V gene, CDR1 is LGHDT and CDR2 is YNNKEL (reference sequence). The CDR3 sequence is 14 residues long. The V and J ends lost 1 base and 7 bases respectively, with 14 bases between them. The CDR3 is CASSQGTVAGEQYF. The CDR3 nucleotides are TGTGCCAGCAGCCAAGGAACAGTCGCGGGGGAGCAGTACTTC.

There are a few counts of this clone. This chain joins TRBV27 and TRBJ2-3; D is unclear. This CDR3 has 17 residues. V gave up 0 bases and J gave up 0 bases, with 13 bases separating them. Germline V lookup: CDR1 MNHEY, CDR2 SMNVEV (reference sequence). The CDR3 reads CASSLSGPIPSTDTQYF. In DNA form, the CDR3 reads TGTGCCAGCAGTTTATCGGGCCCCATCCCTAGCACAGATACGCAGTATTTT.

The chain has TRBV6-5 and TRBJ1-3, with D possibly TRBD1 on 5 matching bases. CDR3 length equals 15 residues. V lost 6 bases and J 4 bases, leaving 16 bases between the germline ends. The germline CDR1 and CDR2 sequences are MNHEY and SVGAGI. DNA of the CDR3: TGTGCCAGCAGCTTCAGGGAGTACTCCGGAAACACCATATATTTT. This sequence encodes CASSFREYSGNTIYF.